Each of the 13 T cell receptor beta chains below was sequenced from the same sample in a study of chemoradiotherapy in HPV16-positive cancers. Using immunoSEQ multiplex PCR, the repertoire was profiled, and TCRdb retains in-frame clones only, with some absent. The table lists approximately 58,000 clones, more than 75% of them singletons. The source material was blood, sampled from a patient who underwent chemoradiotherapy. The receptors derive from a human donor with HPV-associated anogenital cancer.

The CDR3: CASRHRTGGVLAEAFF. The CDR3 nucleotides are TGCGCCAGCAGACACCGGACAGGGGGCGTTTTGGCTGAAGCTTTCTTT. The V gene is TRBV10-2, the J gene TRBJ1-1; 11 bases map to TRBD1. V shed 6 bases and J 6 bases; nucleotides not matched to a gene: 12. Germline CDR1 reads WSHSY; CDR2 reads SAAADI. The CDR3 extends over 16 amino acids.

The CDR3 loop reads CASSPGQITDTQYF. DNA of the CDR3: TGCGCCAGCAGCCCCGGACAGATCACAGATACGCAGTATTTT. V gene TRBV4-3 combines with J gene TRBJ2-3; a possible D gene is TRBD1 (6 bases). CDR1 is LGHNA and CDR2 is YSLEER in the germline V gene. The ends were cut back, 4 bases at V and 2 bases at J, with 10 bases in the middle. The CDR3 runs to 14 residues.

The chain links TRBV19 to TRBJ2-1; D is perhaps TRBD2 (7 bases). Germline assignment: CDR1 LNHDA and CDR2 SQIVND (reference sequence). The CDR3 runs 15 residues. Deletions cut 5 bases from V and 4 bases from J, with 15 bases between. This chain's CDR3 is CASSGGADPYNEQFF. The CDR3 DNA reads as TGTGCCAGTAGTGGGGGGGCGGATCCTTACAATGAGCAGTTCTTC. Supplemented by reference TRBV19 and TRBJ2-1, the full variable domain reads DGGITQSPKYLFRKEGQNVTLSCEQNLNHDAMYWYRQDPGQGLRLIYYSQIVNDFQKGDIAEGYSVSREKKESFPLTVTSAQKNPTAFYLCASSGGADPYNEQFFGPGTRLTVL.

This chain links TRBV6-5 with TRBJ2-5; the match to TRBD2 covers 7 bases. The CDR3 loop spans 15 amino acids. J gave up 3 bases and V 6 bases, and 10 bases lay outside the gene matches. Germline values: CDR1 MNHEY, CDR2 SVGAGI. The CDR3 here is CASRPLSRGEETQYF. The CDR3 nucleotides are TGTGCCAGCAGGCCCCTAAGCCGGGGGGAAGAGACCCAGTACTTC.

The chain is built from TRBV13 and TRBJ1-5; 8 positions agree with TRBD1. The germline CDR1 and CDR2 sequences are PRHDT and FYEKMQ (reference sequence). The CDR3 covers 16 residues. The trim removed 0 bases at V and 2 bases at J, leaving 3 bases unmatched. CDR3 in DNA: TGTGCCAGCAGCTTAGGAGCGACAGGGGGCAATCAGCCCCAGCATTTT. Encoded protein: CASSLGATGGNQPQHF.

The chain carries TRBV5-1 and TRBJ2-7, with 7 bases fitting TRBD2. CDR1 SGHRS and CDR2 YFSETQ come from the germline V gene. The trim removed 0 bases at V and 2 bases at J, leaving 2 bases unmatched. The CDR3 has 14 amino acids. This CDR3 is CASSLEGTTYEQYF. The CDR3 DNA follows: TGCGCCAGCAGCTTGGAGGGGACTACCTACGAGCAGTACTTC. Variable domain in full (rest from reference TRBV5-1 and TRBJ2-7): KAGVTQTPRYLIKTRGQQVTLSCSPISGHRSVSWYQQTPGQGLQFLFEYFSETQRNKGNFPGRFSGRQFSNSRSEMNVSTLELGDSALYLCASSLEGTTYEQYFGPGTRLTVT.

The chain is built from TRBV6-1 and TRBJ2-2; TRBD1 matches 9 bases. The CDR3 sequence is 14 residues long. V lost 8 bases and J lost 5; bases outside the gene matches: 6. Germline CDR1 and CDR2: MNHNS and SASEGT. The CDR3 here is CASRTGATTGELFF. For the CDR3, the DNA is TGTGCCAGCCGGACAGGGGCGACAACCGGGGAGCTGTTTTTT.

The rearrangement uses TRBV11-2 and TRBJ2-2; 11 nucleotides line up with TRBD2. After removal of 6 bases from V and 2 bases from J, the junction contained 5 bases not matched to a gene. The CDR3 covers 16 residues. Germline V gives CDR1 SGHAT, CDR2 FQNNGV. The CDR3 bases are TGTGCCAGCAGTTTCACTAGCGGGGGTAACACCGGGGAGCTGTTTTTT. This gives the protein CASSFTSGGNTGELFF.

This clone has only one observation. This chain uses TRBV10-3 with TRBJ2-3; 8 nucleotides agree with TRBD1. Germline lookup yields CDR1 ENHRY and CDR2 SYGVKD. This CDR3 comprises 15 residues. V dropped 6 bases and J dropped 4; count of bases not matched to a gene: 9. The CDR3 loop is CAISATGGGSDTQYF. DNA for the CDR3: TGTGCCATCAGCGCTACAGGGGGTGGTTCAGATACGCAGTATTTT.

This CDR3 is CASKIQGQGYTGELFF. CDR3 bases: TGTGCCAGTAAAATCCAAGGACAGGGGTACACCGGGGAGCTGTTTTTT. The V gene is TRBV19, the J gene TRBJ2-2; 9 bases are a match to TRBD1. This CDR3 spans 16 amino acids. V gave up 7 bases and J gave up 3 bases; unmatched junction bases: 9. Germline V gene lookup returns CDR1 LNHDA and CDR2 SQIVND (reference sequence).

DNA for the CDR3: TGTGCCATCAGTGAGGGGACAGGGAATAACGAGCAGTACTTC. Translation: CAISEGTGNNEQYF. This chain uses TRBV10-3 with TRBJ2-7; TRBD1 matches 9 bases. This CDR3 region has 14 residues. Germline CDR1 and CDR2: ENHRY and SYGVKD. The ends lost 2 bases at V and 5 bases at J; junction bases unmatched: 4.

The chain's CDR3 is CASSAQGQGLYVPEKLFF. In DNA, the CDR3 is TGTGCCAGTAGTGCGCAGGGACAGGGGCTGTACGTCCCTGAAAAACTGTTTTTT. The genes are TRBV19 and TRBJ1-4; 10 bases map to TRBD1. Trimming took 5 bases from V and 7 from J; bases not matched to a gene: 16. Germline V gene lookup returns CDR1 LNHDA and CDR2 SQIVND (reference sequence). The CDR3 runs to 18 residues.

This sequence joins TRBV5-4 and TRBJ2-2; perhaps TRBD2 as D (7 bases). The CDR3 totals 16 residues. Germline CDR1 and CDR2: SGHNT and YYREEE (reference sequence). V was shortened by 1 base and J by 5 bases, with 15 bases between the two germline ends. The CDR3: CASSLSRGGGTGELFF. DNA for the CDR3: TGTGCCAGCAGCTTGTCTCGGGGAGGGGGGACCGGGGAGCTGTTTTTT. The full variable domain, rest sourced from reference TRBV5-4 and TRBJ2-2, is ETGVTQSPTHLIKTRGQQVTLRCSSQSGHNTVSWYQQALGQGPQFIFQYYREEENGRGNFPPRFSGLQFPNYSSELNVNALELDDSALYLCASSLSRGGGTGELFFGEGSRLTVL.